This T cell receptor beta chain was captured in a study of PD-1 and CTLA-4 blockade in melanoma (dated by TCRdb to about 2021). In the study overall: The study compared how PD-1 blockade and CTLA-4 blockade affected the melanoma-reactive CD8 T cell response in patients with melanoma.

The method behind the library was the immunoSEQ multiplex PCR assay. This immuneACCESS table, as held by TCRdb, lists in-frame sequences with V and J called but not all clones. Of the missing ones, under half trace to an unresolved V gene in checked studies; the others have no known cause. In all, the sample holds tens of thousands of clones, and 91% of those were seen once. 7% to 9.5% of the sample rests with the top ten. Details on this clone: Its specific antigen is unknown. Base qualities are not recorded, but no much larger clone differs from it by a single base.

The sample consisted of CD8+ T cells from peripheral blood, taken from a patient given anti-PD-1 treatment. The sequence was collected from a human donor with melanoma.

The CDR3 region reads CASSAGAENSPLHF. DNA sequence: TGTGCCAGCAGTGCAGGGGCAGAGAATTCACCCCTCCACTTT. Here the chain combines TRBV6-4 and TRBJ1-6, with a weak D call of TRBD1 (6 bases match). The CDR3 starts with the cysteine, ends with the phenylalanine, and has 14 residues. Of the read, only the CDR3 DNA is kept; its 42 bases are in frame from base 1. V is cut by 4 bases and J by 7 bases, and the space between the germline ends is 11 bases. The germline V gene specifies MRHNA as CDR1 and SNTAGT as CDR2.